This passage covers 13 T cell receptor beta chains from one sample sequenced in a study of cytomegalovirus exposure and HLA in healthy donors. This PCR relied on a set of 60 Vbeta primers and 13 Jbeta primers. Only in-frame clones appear in the TCRdb table, and some are missing; sequencing was by immunoSEQ multiplex PCR. This table holds approximately 200,000 clones, about four fifths found once. The sequenced material came from PBMCs. Every receptor here comes from a girl aged 5 to 17 in good health and CMV-seropositive.

This chain uses TRBV19 with TRBJ1-5, with 11 positions matching TRBD1. The CDR3 totals 16 residues. The germline V gene has CDR1 LNHDA and CDR2 SQIVND (reference sequence). After removal of 6 bases from V and 4 bases from J, the junction contained 8 bases not matched to a gene. The CDR3 here is CASSIGRDRGNQPQHF. The CDR3 DNA is TGTGCCAGTAGCATCGGTCGGGACAGGGGGAATCAGCCCCAGCATTTT.

The gene calls are TRBV4-3 and TRBJ2-3; D uncertain. Trimming shortened V by 4 bases and J by 4 bases, and 9 bases separated the two germline ends. There are 13 residues in the CDR3. Germline loops: CDR1 LGHNA, CDR2 YSLEER. CDR3 sequence (DNA): TGCGCCAGCAGCCCCTCCTACGCAGATACGCAGTATTTT. This codes for CASSPSYADTQYF.

This chain uses TRBV10-1 with TRBJ2-7, with TRBD2 matching 7 bases. The junction had 8 bases not matched to a gene; V was cut back by 6 bases and J by 3 bases. CDR3 length equals 14 residues. The germline CDR1 and CDR2 sequences are WNHNN and SYGVQD (reference sequence). The CDR3 sequence is CASRAGRIYYEQYF. CDR3 coding DNA: TGCGCCAGCAGGGCCGGGAGGATCTACTACGAGCAGTACTTC.

The sample holds one count of this clone. The chain combines TRBV27 with TRBJ2-1, with 11 bases matching TRBD2. This CDR3 contains 16 residues. Unmatched junction bases numbered 12, after V lost 5 bases and J lost 9 bases. CDR1 and CDR2 (germline): MNHEY, SMNVEV (reference sequence). The CDR3 loop is CASSPRGLAESGEQFF. Written as DNA, the CDR3 is TGTGCCAGCAGTCCCCGGGGACTAGCGGAATCGGGTGAGCAGTTCTTC.

V is TRBV5-1 and J is TRBJ2-7; D might be TRBD1 (5 bases). Deletions cut 0 bases from V and 0 bases from J, with 10 bases between. Looked up from germline, CDR1 is SGHRS and CDR2 is YFSETQ. The length of the CDR3 is 15 residues. The DNA of the CDR3 is TGCGCCAGCAGCTTGGATGGGGCGAGCTCCTACGAGCAGTACTTC. Translating it yields CASSLDGASSYEQYF.

The V gene is TRBV11-3, the J gene TRBJ2-1, with TRBD1 matching over 9 bases. This CDR3 region has 15 residues. V shed 5 bases and J 7 bases; nucleotides not matched to a gene: 9. Germline-derived CDR1 and CDR2 are SGHNT and YENEEA. The CDR3 DNA follows: TGTGCCAGCAGCATTAATCCCGGGACAGGGAATGAGCAGTTCTTC. Encoded protein: CASSINPGTGNEQFF.

The CDR3 loop is CAISESGASGNTIYF. The CDR3, as DNA: TGTGCCATCAGTGAGTCTGGGGCCTCTGGAAACACCATATATTTT. The chain couples TRBV10-3 to TRBJ1-3; D possibly corresponds to TRBD1 (5 bases). The CDR3 has 15 amino acids. Trimming took off 0 bases at V and 0 bases at J, with 6 bases between the two ends. Germline CDR1 and CDR2: ENHRY and SYGVKD.

V usage is TRBV5-1 and J usage is TRBJ1-1, with 11 bases that match TRBD1. This CDR3 region has 17 residues. Trimming took 1 base from V and 1 from J; bases not matched to a gene: 6. The germline CDR1 and CDR2 sequences are SGHRS and YFSETQ. The CDR3 region has the DNA TGCGCCAGCAGCTTGATCGGGACAGGGGGATCGAACACTGAAGCTTTCTTT. This encodes CASSLIGTGGSNTEAFF.

V gene TRBV7-9 combines with J gene TRBJ1-5, with 8 positions matching TRBD1. Germline V gene sequence: CDR1 SEHNR, CDR2 FQNEAQ (reference sequence). The CDR3 extends over 13 amino acids. Losses at the gene ends were 8 bases for V and 7 bases for J; bases not matched to a gene: 7. The CDR3 spells CASGQGGVQPQHF. CDR3 nucleotide sequence: TGTGCCAGCGGACAGGGAGGAGTGCAGCCCCAGCATTTT.

The chain has TRBV6-1 and TRBJ2-1; weak D call: TRBD1 (5 bases). The germline V and J ends were trimmed by 4 bases and 9 bases, with 19 bases remaining between them. The CDR3 extends over 15 amino acids. Germline V gene lookup returns CDR1 MNHNS and CDR2 SASEGT. The CDR3 sequence is CASSGQAEVQGEQFF. Written as DNA, the CDR3 is TGTGCCAGCAGTGGGCAGGCCGAGGTGCAGGGTGAGCAGTTCTTC.

CDR3 in DNA: TGTGCCAGCAGTCCCCGGGACAGGGGGTCAGATACGCAGTATTTT. Protein product: CASSPRDRGSDTQYF. The chain carries TRBV27 and TRBJ2-3; the match to TRBD1 covers 11 bases. The V and J ends lost 5 bases and 4 bases, in that order; junction bases with no gene match: 5. CDR1 is MNHEY, CDR2 SMNVEV, per germline (reference sequence). The CDR3 totals 15 residues.

This sequence joins TRBV11-2 and TRBJ1-4, with D hard to call. The germline V and J ends were trimmed by 0 bases and 0 bases, with 14 bases remaining between them. Looked up from germline, CDR1 is SGHAT and CDR2 is FQNNGV. This CDR3 contains 18 residues. CDR3 bases: TGTGCCAGCAGCTTAGATCGAGGCACCTTGGCAACTAATGAAAAACTGTTTTTT. Protein sequence: CASSLDRGTLATNEKLFF.

The chain links TRBV5-1 to TRBJ2-7; 9 nucleotides agree with TRBD1. Germline loops: CDR1 SGHRS, CDR2 YFSETQ. The CDR3 covers 14 residues. V lost 6 bases to trimming and J lost 3 bases; unmatched junction nucleotides: 7. The CDR3 sequence: CASKPGDRDYEQYF. The CDR3 DNA reads TGCGCCAGCAAGCCCGGGGACAGGGACTACGAGCAGTACTTC.